This entry describes one T cell receptor (beta chain). The record originates from a study of blood T cell repertoires in COVID-19. Study-wide context: Samples came from the United States, Italy and Spain, spanning acute and convalescent COVID-19.

The assay was immunoSEQ multiplex PCR, and TCRdb's table has in-frame clones only and misses some. This sample yields roughly 60,000 clones, of which 80% to 85% are seen a single time; 5.5% to 7% belongs to the top ten. CDR3 length: 13 residues. Trimming removed 5 bases at V and 2 bases at J, with 9 bases between. Germline V gene sequence: CDR1 MNHNY, CDR2 SVGAGI (reference sequence). Sequenced material: peripheral blood. The origin of this receptor is a human donor in a cohort sampled during active or convalescent COVID-19. The V and J genes are TRBV6-6 and TRBJ2-5; the D gene is possibly TRBD2 (6 bases). The CDR3 region is CASSAGLQETQYF. DNA for the CDR3: TGTGCCAGCAGTGCGGGACTGCAAGAGACCCAGTACTTC.